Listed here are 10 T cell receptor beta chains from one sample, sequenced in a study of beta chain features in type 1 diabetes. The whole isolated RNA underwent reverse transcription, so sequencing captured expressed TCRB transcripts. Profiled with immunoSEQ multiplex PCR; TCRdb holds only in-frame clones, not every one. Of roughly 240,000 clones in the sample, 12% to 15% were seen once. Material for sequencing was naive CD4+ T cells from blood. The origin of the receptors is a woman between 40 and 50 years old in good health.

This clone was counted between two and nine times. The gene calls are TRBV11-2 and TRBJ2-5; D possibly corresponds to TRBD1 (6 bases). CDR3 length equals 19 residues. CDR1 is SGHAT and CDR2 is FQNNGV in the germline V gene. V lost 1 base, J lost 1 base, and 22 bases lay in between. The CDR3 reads CASSLGSVGAGKSQETQYF. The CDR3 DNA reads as TGTGCCAGCAGCTTAGGGTCTGTGGGGGCAGGGAAGTCCCAAGAGACCCAGTACTTC.

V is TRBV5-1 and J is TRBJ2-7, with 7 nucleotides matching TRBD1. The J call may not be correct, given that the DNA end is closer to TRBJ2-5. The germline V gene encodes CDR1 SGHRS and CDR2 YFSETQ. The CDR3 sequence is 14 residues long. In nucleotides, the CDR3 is TGCGCCAGCAGCTTGGGACAGGGTGCGGAGACCCAGTACTTC. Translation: CASSLGQGAETQYF.

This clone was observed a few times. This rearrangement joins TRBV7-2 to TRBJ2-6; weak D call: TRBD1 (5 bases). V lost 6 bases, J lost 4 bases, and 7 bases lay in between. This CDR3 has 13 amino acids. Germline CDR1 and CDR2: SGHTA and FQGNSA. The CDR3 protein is CASRWTGANVLTF. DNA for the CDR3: TGTGCCAGCAGATGGACAGGGGCCAACGTCCTGACTTTC.

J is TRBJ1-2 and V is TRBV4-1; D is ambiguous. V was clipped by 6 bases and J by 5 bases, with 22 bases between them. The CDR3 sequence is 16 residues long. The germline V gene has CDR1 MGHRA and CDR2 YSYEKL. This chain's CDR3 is CASSHPGAAGLYGYTF. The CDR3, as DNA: TGCGCCAGCAGTCACCCGGGTGCGGCAGGACTATATGGCTACACCTTC.

The CDR3: CASSVNLAGYEQYF. The DNA for the CDR3 is TGTGCCAGCAGCGTAAATTTAGCGGGATACGAGCAGTACTTC. The chain has TRBV9 and TRBJ2-7, with 8 nucleotides matching TRBD2. Germline-derived CDR1 and CDR2 are SGDLS and YYNGEE. The CDR3 runs 14 residues. V gave up 1 base and J gave up 4 bases; unmatched junction bases: 4.

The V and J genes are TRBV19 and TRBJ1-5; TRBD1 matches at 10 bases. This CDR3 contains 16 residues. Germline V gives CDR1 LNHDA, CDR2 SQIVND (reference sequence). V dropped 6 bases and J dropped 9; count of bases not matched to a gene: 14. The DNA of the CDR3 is TGTGCCAGTAGGTCTCCTGGACAGGGGGGACAGGGGCCCCAGCATTTT. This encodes CASRSPGQGGQGPQHF.

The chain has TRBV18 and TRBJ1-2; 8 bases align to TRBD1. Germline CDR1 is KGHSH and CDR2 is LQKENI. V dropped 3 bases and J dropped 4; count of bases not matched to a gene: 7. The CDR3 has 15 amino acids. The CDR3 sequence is CASSPNADRGYGYTF. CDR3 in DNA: TGTGCCAGCTCACCCAACGCCGACAGGGGCTATGGCTACACCTTC.

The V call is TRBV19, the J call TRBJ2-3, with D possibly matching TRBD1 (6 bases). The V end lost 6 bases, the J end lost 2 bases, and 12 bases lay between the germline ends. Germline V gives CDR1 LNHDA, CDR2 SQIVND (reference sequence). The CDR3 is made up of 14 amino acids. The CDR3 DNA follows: TGTGCCAGTAGCGACAGGCCGTACACAGATACGCAGTATTTT. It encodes CASSDRPYTDTQYF.

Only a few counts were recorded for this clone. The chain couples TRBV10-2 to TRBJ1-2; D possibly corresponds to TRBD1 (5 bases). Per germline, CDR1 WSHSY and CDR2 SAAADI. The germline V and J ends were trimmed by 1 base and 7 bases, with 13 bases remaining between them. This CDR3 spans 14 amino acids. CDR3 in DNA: TGCGCCAGCAGTGAGTTACGGGGGGACGCTGGCTACACCTTC. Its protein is CASSELRGDAGYTF.

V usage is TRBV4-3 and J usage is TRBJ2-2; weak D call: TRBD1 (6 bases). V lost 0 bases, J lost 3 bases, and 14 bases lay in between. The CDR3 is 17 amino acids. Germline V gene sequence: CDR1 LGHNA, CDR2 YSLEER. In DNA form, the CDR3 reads TGCGCCAGCAGCCAAGATCTGAGCAGGGGTTACACCGGGGAGCTGTTTTTT. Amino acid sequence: CASSQDLSRGYTGELFF.